Below, one T cell receptor (beta chain) is given with its context. Its antigen has not been determined. No much larger clone is present one base from it, and per-base qualities are unavailable. These data come from a study of shared clonotypes between healthy human individuals (TCRdb year 2020). General notes on the study: A few men and two women, aged 18 to 49 years, made up the cohort. To increase sequencing depth and limit assay-specific biases, different laboratories used diverse techniques to prepare libraries and sequence TCR repertoires. To estimate repertoire size and how much clonotypes are shared between individuals, the study performed deep sequencing of blood TCR repertoires from about five healthy adults. Per donor, three plates each were used for CD4 naive and CD4 memory, two for CD8 naive, and one for CD8 memory. Between about 0.9 and 9 billion PBMCs per donor were obtained by leukapheresis. What the research found in general, with its limitations: Sharing across a few donors was observed for 5% to 6.5% of naive CD4, over 3% of naive CD8, roughly 2.4% of memory CD4, and around 0.4% of memory CD8 clonotypes. Compared with non-shared clonotypes, clonotypes shared by all four sorted-subset donors had higher generation probabilities. Larger estimated clonotype richness was generally found for naive subsets than for memory subsets. Incomplete sequencing was indicated by rarefaction of sorted-subset datasets, despite the large sequencing depth. Based on pairwise subsampling, the degree of clonotype sharing among donors was expected to be affected by sequencing depth. Sampling was restricted to blood, and TCR repertoires in tissues likely differ from the TCR repertoires found in blood. The small number of donors limited the genetic and exposure-history diversity represented.

The donors were healthy, HIV-negative adults with no recently reported acute infections or vaccinations. All donors were Caucasian adults living in Nashville, Tennessee, USA. CD4+ T cells were enriched through magnetic negative selection, after which naive cells were positively selected on CD45RA and the remaining negative fraction served as the memory subset. Blood was obtained by leukapheresis, after which PBMCs were separated by Ficoll-Histopaque density gradient centrifugation and cryopreserved in liquid nitrogen vapor phase. Analytical flow cytometry was used to check the purity and quantity of each magnetically sorted T cell population. From each sorted fraction, genomic DNA was isolated and quantified by UV absorbance on a Nanodrop 2000c. Per the germline V gene, ENHRY is the CDR1 and SYGVKD is the CDR2. Trimming takes 0 bases off V and 2 bases off J; junction bases not matched to a gene: 6. Spanning cysteine to phenylalanine, the CDR3 consists of 17 amino acids. The only DNA kept is the CDR3, 51 bases in frame from the first base.

TCR CDR3 regions were amplified from genomic DNA by multiplex PCR using the deep immunoSEQ assay. Genomic DNA extracted from each cell subset was distributed evenly over all wells of several immunoSEQ 96-well plates, and each plate served as one replicate. Each replicate PCR for sorted subsets received around 200 ng genomic DNA, equal to roughly 33,000 T cell genomes. The purified libraries were quantified using a Qubit 3.0 fluorometer, sized with a Bioanalyzer 2100, and then quantified again using the KAPA Library Quantification kit. Every immunoSEQ 96-well plate was sequenced on a dedicated single-read 150-cycle Illumina NextSeq 550 flow cell. On the authors' methods: Because the immunoSEQ output included only junctional sequences and no quality scores, the filtering could not be the same as the filtering used for full-length reads. To assign V/J genes and CDR3, sequences were annotated against IMGT germline references using PyIR, a Python wrapper for IgBLAST v1.9. Reads were filtered out if the reads had weak V/J assignments (E-value above 1e-6), no CDR3, stop codons, out-of-frame junctions, or ambiguous translated residues. V3J clonotypes were defined as sequences sharing the same inferred V gene, J gene, and CDR3 amino acid sequence. To compute the percentage overlap between repertoires, the number of shared unique clonotypes was divided by the size of the smaller repertoire. Richness of each repertoire was evaluated using RTK rarefaction, the Chao1 estimator, and Recon v2.1 estimates of unobserved clonotypes. OLGA was used to compute generation probabilities for all TCRbeta clonotypes that the gDNA method yielded from a handful of donors. Here the immuneACCESS table is served through TCRdb, limited to in-frame sequences with V and J called. Missing clones are a known gap in these copies; in checked studies unresolved V genes cover under half, and the rest lacks a known reason. V and J calls and clone size are given by that table; D and trimming were obtained from the DNA. Present in this sample are millions of clones, around 94% of which were seen just once. Of the sample, roughly 0.15% falls within the top ten clones.

The rearrangement combines TRBV10-3 with TRBJ1-5, with 8 junctional bases fitting TRBD1. Sequenced input: naive CD4+ T cells sorted from blood. This specimen's cell subset or site label, interpreted: CD45RA+ positively selected. This receptor was taken from a man younger than 30 in good health. The DNA sequence is given as TGTGCCATCAGTGAGTCCGGGCAGGGGGCTGGCAATCAGCCCCAGCATTTT. It is translated as CAISESGQGAGNQPQHF.